The entry below describes one T cell receptor beta chain. Its antigen remains undetermined. The sample holds no much larger clone one base away, and base qualities are not on file. The data were taken from a study of blood T cell repertoires in COVID-19 (TCRdb year 2020). Turning to the overall study: Samples from collaborators originated in the United States, Italy and Spain and spanned both the acute and convalescent phases of COVID-19. The material from the prospective study consisted of cDNA or gDNA derived from T cells, B-cell-depleted T cells, or PBMCs. The dataset comprised deeply sampled blood TCRbeta repertoires from subjects exposed to, actively infected with, or recovered from COVID-19. The repertoires were released in a freely available public database meant as a resource for research on the immune response to SARS-CoV-2. Samples came from the ongoing ImmuneRACE study (first 160 participants) plus 1,254 subjects from 6 global collaborators. A de-identified subject ID, COVID-19 status, age in years and sex were almost always included in the sample metadata. Where available, HLA class I and class II types were obtained from metadata supplied by the sample provider rather than from assay-based typing. The paper's findings and limits, for the study overall: How much clinical and demographic metadata was included differed by source and by participant, and the metadata was provided uncurated.

A second Seattle source provided samples from volunteer blood donors who had recovered from COVID-19. Each collaborating institution followed its own protocols to collect whole blood in K2EDTA tubes. For TCRbeta analysis, collaborator samples were shipped as frozen whole blood, as isolated PBMCs, or as DNA extracted from either sample type. The CDR3 sequence holds 16 residues, the cysteine and phenylalanine included. Only the CDR3 DNA stays, 48 bases, in frame from base 1. The germline V gene sets CDR1 to SGHTA and CDR2 to FQGNSA. V loses 5 bases at its end and J loses 5 bases; junction bases beyond the gene matches: 9. TCRbeta CDR3 regions were amplified from genomic DNA using the immunoSEQ Assay, a bias-controlled multiplex PCR. In the source study's methods: The number of nucleated cells in each sample was estimated from the amplification of reference gene primers within the assay. To quantify the absolute abundance of each unique TCRbeta CDR3 rearrangement, sequence reads were collapsed and filtered. For each sample, productive Simpson clonality was calculated as the square root of Simpson's diversity index across productive rearrangements. TCRdb provides this immuneACCESS table in a form limited to in-frame rearrangements. Some clones are lacking; in checked studies, under half of them reflect an unresolved V gene, and why the rest are absent is not known. That table is the source of V, J and clone size, and D and trimming were worked out from the DNA. The sample records hundreds of thousands of clones, more than 75% of which are singletons. More than 3% of the sample is held by the ten biggest clonotypes.

In this chain, TRBV7-2 is recombined with TRBJ2-2; TRBD2 lines up with 9 middle nucleotides. The receptor was isolated from a woman younger than 35 who had recovered from COVID-19. Sequenced input: peripheral blood. The CDR3 loop reads CASSKGRGRETGELFF. The DNA is TGTGCCAGCAGCAAAGGGCGCGGGAGGGAGACCGGGGAGCTGTTTTTT.